The next 24 T cell receptor beta chains were all read from a single sample in a study of OX40 agonist ivuxolimab in advanced cancers. The assay was immunoSEQ multiplex PCR, and TCRdb's table has in-frame clones only and misses some. This table holds about 68,000 clones, about 83% found once. Source: CD4+ or CD8+ T cells sorted from blood, taken in a trial of the OX40 agonist ivuxolimab. The receptors here all came from an adult with an advanced solid tumor such as melanoma, head and neck, liver or kidney cancer.

As to this clone: Different DNA sequences within this sample yield the same CDR3. V is TRBV12-5 and J is TRBJ1-5, with 8 bases matching TRBD1. This CDR3 comprises 15 residues. Germline V gene lookup returns CDR1 LGHNT and CDR2 FRNRAP. Trimming at V came to 3 bases and at J to 2 bases, leaving 3 bases not matched to a gene. CDR3 DNA: TGTGCTAGTGGTTTTGCGACAGGGGGCAATCAGCCCCAGCATTTT. Protein: CASGFATGGNQPQHF.

The V gene is TRBV7-2, the J gene TRBJ2-5; either TRBD1 or TRBD2 may fit D (5 bases each). Trimming removed 1 base from V and 3 bases from J, with 9 bases in between. Germline V gene sequence: CDR1 SGHTA, CDR2 FQGNSA. CDR3 length: 14 amino acids. The CDR3 here is CASSLDRGEETQYF. DNA for the CDR3: TGTGCCAGCAGCTTAGATCGAGGGGAAGAGACCCAGTACTTC.

The chain recombines TRBV18 with TRBJ2-3, with 10 bases identical to TRBD2. Germline V gene sequence: CDR1 KGHSH, CDR2 LQKENI. After removal of 0 bases from V and 2 bases from J, the junction contained 5 bases not matched to a gene. This CDR3 is built from 17 residues. The CDR3 loop is CASSPPSGGPATDTQYF. In nucleotides, the CDR3 is TGTGCCAGCTCACCACCTAGCGGGGGGCCGGCCACAGATACGCAGTATTTT.

V gene TRBV9 combines with J gene TRBJ2-3, with 13 nucleotides matching TRBD2. V shed 4 bases, J shed 0 bases, and the junction held 8 bases outside the gene matches. The CDR3 is 18 amino acids. Germline lookup yields CDR1 SGDLS and CDR2 YYNGEE. CDR3 residues: CASSPTSGGARSTDTQYF. Here the CDR3 DNA reads TGTGCCAGCAGCCCCACTAGCGGGGGGGCCCGGAGCACAGATACGCAGTATTTT.

This chain connects TRBV18 to TRBJ2-4; TRBD2 might be the D (5 bases). The CDR3 is 14 amino acids. Germline lookup yields CDR1 KGHSH and CDR2 LQKENI. Trimming removed 1 base from V and 5 bases from J, with 9 bases in between. This CDR3 is CASSPQMEENIQYF. The CDR3 DNA sequence: TGTGCCAGCTCACCACAGATGGAGGAAAACATTCAGTACTTC. The whole variable domain, filled in from reference TRBV18 and TRBJ2-4, reads NAGVMQNPRHLVRRRGQEARLRCSPMKGHSHVYWYRQLPEEGLKFMVYLQKENIIDESGMPKERFSAEFPKEGPSILRIQQVVRGDSAAYFCASSPQMEENIQYFGAGTRLSVL.

The chain is built from TRBV27 and TRBJ1-1; D gene uncertain. CDR1 MNHEY and CDR2 SMNVEV come from the germline V gene (reference sequence). Trimming removed 3 bases at V and 4 bases at J, with 12 bases between. This CDR3 spans 14 amino acids. Here the CDR3 reads CASSLEQRFTEAFF. Here the CDR3 DNA reads TGTGCCAGCAGTTTGGAGCAGAGGTTCACTGAAGCTTTCTTT.

Concerning this clone: A read error may account for a junction end that differs from germline. J is TRBJ2-1 and V is TRBV7-2, with TRBD2 matching 10 bases. Germline V gene data show CDR1 as SGHTA and CDR2 as FQGNSA. This CDR3 is 18 amino acids long. CDR3 nucleotides: TGTGCCAGCAGCCTAGCCCAGCGGGAGGGTCTTTATAAAAATGAGCAGTTCTTC. This sequence encodes CASSLAQREGLYKNEQFF.

The genes are TRBV15 and TRBJ1-3, with D uncertain. The CDR3 has 16 residues. Trimming cost V 0 bases and J 0 bases, with 9 bases left between them. In germline, CDR1 is LNHNV, CDR2 YYDKDF (reference sequence). The CDR3 sequence is CATSREGSNSGNTIYF. The DNA for the CDR3 is TGTGCCACCAGCAGAGAGGGCTCTAACTCTGGAAACACCATATATTTT.

This chain uses TRBV19 with TRBJ1-5, with TRBD1 matching 9 bases. CDR3 length equals 17 residues. Germline lookup yields CDR1 LNHDA and CDR2 SQIVND (reference sequence). V trimming: 7 bases; J trimming: 0 bases; junction bases outside the gene matches: 10. The CDR3 is CASISDRGIYSNQPQHF. In DNA form, the CDR3 reads TGTGCCAGTATTAGTGACAGGGGGATTTATAGCAATCAGCCCCAGCATTTT.

The J gene is TRBJ1-3, the V gene TRBV9; D is possibly TRBD1 (5 bases). The CDR3 runs 16 residues. CDR1 and CDR2 from the germline V gene are SGDLS and YYNGEE. V shed 1 base and J shed 0 bases, with 11 bases lying between them. CDR3 protein: CASSVSGTFSGNTIYF. The CDR3 DNA reads TGTGCCAGCAGCGTATCAGGGACTTTCTCTGGAAACACCATATATTTT.

This clone was seen a handful of times. This sequence joins TRBV5-6 and TRBJ2-5; D may be TRBD1 or TRBD2 (5 bases each). CDR3 size: 12 residues. V lost 4 bases and J lost 5, with 9 bases in between. The germline V gene has CDR1 SGHDT and CDR2 YYEEEE. Here the CDR3 reads CASSTRDETQYF. CDR3 nucleotides: TGTGCCAGCAGCACGAGGGACGAGACCCAGTACTTC.

This clone came up a few times. The CDR3 is CASSINPSNEQYF. CDR3 nucleotide sequence: TGTGCCAGTAGTATTAACCCATCTAACGAGCAGTACTTC. The V gene is TRBV19, the J gene TRBJ2-7; D unresolved. With 3 bases removed from V and 5 bases from J, the gap between germline ends came to 11 bases. The CDR3 loop spans 13 amino acids. The germline CDR1 and CDR2 sequences are LNHDA and SQIVND (reference sequence).

This chain uses TRBV9 with TRBJ1-1, with no clear D. The CDR3 loop spans 14 amino acids. The V end lost 2 bases, the J end lost 1 base, and 9 bases lay between the germline ends. In germline, CDR1 is SGDLS, CDR2 YYNGEE. CDR3 region: CASSVAPRNTEAFF. The CDR3 DNA follows: TGTGCCAGCAGCGTTGCCCCCAGGAACACTGAAGCTTTCTTT.

The chain employs TRBV29-1 and TRBJ2-5; 13 bases line up with TRBD2. The J call may be incorrect, as the DNA end agrees better with TRBJ2-7. CDR3 length: 15 amino acids. Germline V gene lookup returns CDR1 SQVTM and CDR2 ANQGSEA. In nucleotides, the CDR3 is TGCAGCGCCCGGACTAGCGGGGGCACTCGGTACGAGCAGTACTTC. It translates to CSARTSGGTRYEQYF.

The chain uses TRBV7-8 and TRBJ2-4; 9 positions agree with TRBD2. The CDR3 consists of 17 residues. Trimming removed 4 bases from V and 1 base from J; junction bases left unmatched: 8. The germline gives CDR1 SGHVS, CDR2 FQNEAQ. The CDR3 spells CASSSPGLAIAKNIQYF. Written as DNA, the CDR3 is TGTGCCAGCAGCTCCCCGGGACTAGCTATCGCCAAAAACATTCAGTACTTC.

V is TRBV4-1 and J is TRBJ2-3, with D uncertain. The V gene's germline CDR1 is MGHRA and CDR2 YSYEKL. The V end lost 0 bases, the J end lost 2 bases, and 9 bases lay between the germline ends. The CDR3 length is 15 residues. The CDR3 DNA reads TGCGCCAGCAGCCAAGATTTGGGTACCACAGATACGCAGTATTTT. Its translation is CASSQDLGTTDTQYF.

This chain links TRBV5-1 with TRBJ2-1, with D possibly being TRBD1 or TRBD2 (5 bases each). The CDR3 has 15 amino acids. In germline, CDR1 is SGHRS, CDR2 YFSETQ. Trimming stripped 5 bases from V and 4 bases from J, with 16 bases between. CDR3 DNA sequence: TGCGCCAGCAGGGGTGCTGAGGGGAGTTACAATGAGCAGTTCTTC. Its protein is CASRGAEGSYNEQFF.

This clone was seen a handful of times. J is TRBJ1-1 and V is TRBV6-1; D is unclear. The CDR3 contains 15 residues. CDR1 and CDR2 (germline): MNHNS, SASEGT. Trimming took 2 bases from V and 0 from J, leaving 10 bases between them. Here the CDR3 DNA reads TGTGCCAGCAGTGAATATCCAGATATGAACACTGAAGCTTTCTTT. Protein: CASSEYPDMNTEAFF.

This chain connects TRBV28 to TRBJ2-7; TRBD2 aligns across 12 bases. After removal of 2 bases from V and 1 base from J, the junction contained 3 bases not matched to a gene. The CDR3 spans 16 residues. CDR1 is MDHEN and CDR2 is SYDVKM in the germline V gene. Written as DNA, the CDR3 is TGTGCCAGCAGTTTAGCGGGGACTAGCGGGTCCTACGAGCAGTACTTC. Its protein is CASSLAGTSGSYEQYF. The variable domain in full, with the rest retrieved from reference TRBV28 and TRBJ2-7, is DVKVTQSSRYLVKRTGEKVFLECVQDMDHENMFWYRQDPGLGLRLIYFSYDVKMKEKGDIPEGYSVSREKKERFSLILESASTNQTSMYLCASSLAGTSGSYEQYFGPGTRLTVT.

The chain has TRBV30 and TRBJ2-5; the D is unclear. Germline V gene lookup returns CDR1 GTSNPN and CDR2 SVGIG (reference sequence). This CDR3 has 14 residues. The V gene lost 2 bases and the J gene lost 5 bases, with 15 bases spanning the gap. This CDR3 reads CAWSRWTQSETQYF. The CDR3 coding sequence is TGTGCCTGGAGTCGATGGACCCAATCGGAGACCCAGTACTTC.

This rearrangement joins TRBV19 to TRBJ2-1; 9 bases line up with TRBD1. Germline V gene data show CDR1 as LNHDA and CDR2 as SQIVND (reference sequence). This CDR3 region has 14 residues. V lost 7 bases to trimming and J lost 3 bases; unmatched junction nucleotides: 4. The CDR3 protein is CASKGTGYYNEQFF. DNA of the CDR3: TGTGCCAGTAAGGGGACAGGGTACTACAATGAGCAGTTCTTC. Variable domain in full (rest from reference TRBV19 and TRBJ2-1): DGGITQSPKYLFRKEGQNVTLSCEQNLNHDAMYWYRQDPGQGLRLIYYSQIVNDFQKGDIAEGYSVSREKKESFPLTVTSAQKNPTAFYLCASKGTGYYNEQFFGPGTRLTVL.

The J gene is TRBJ2-7, the V gene TRBV11-2; TRBD1 is a possible D gene (6 bases). This CDR3 is built from 14 residues. Looked up from germline, CDR1 is SGHAT and CDR2 is FQNNGV. Trimming removed 5 bases from V and 5 bases from J, with 16 bases in between. In DNA form, the CDR3 reads TGTGCCAGCAGCCGAATGGCCAGGGGTAACGAGCAGTACTTC. Amino acids: CASSRMARGNEQYF. The full variable domain, with the rest looked up from reference TRBV11-2 and TRBJ2-7, is EAGVAQSPRYKIIEKRQSVAFWCNPISGHATLYWYQQILGQGPKLLIQFQNNGVVDDSQLPKDRFSAERLKGVDSTLKIQPAKLEDSAVYLCASSRMARGNEQYFGPGTRLTVT.

This rearrangement joins TRBV6-1 to TRBJ1-4, with D tentatively TRBD1 (6 bases). Germline lookup yields CDR1 MNHNS and CDR2 SASEGT. CDR3 size: 14 residues. The V end was cut by 8 bases, the J end by 10 bases, with 20 bases between. The CDR3 bases are TGTGCCAGCCTGATCCCAGGGGAGGTCGGAAAACTGTTTTTT. This encodes CASLIPGEVGKLFF.

This rearrangement joins TRBV4-1 to TRBJ2-4, with no clear D. Per germline, CDR1 MGHRA and CDR2 YSYEKL. This CDR3 comprises 12 residues. V was cut by 0 bases and J by 6 bases, with 3 bases left in between. In DNA, the CDR3 is TGCGCCAGCAGCCAAGAGACAAACATTCAGTACTTC. Translating it yields CASSQETNIQYF.